The T cell receptor (beta chain) described here comes from a study of CD8 T cells in Susac syndrome. Study-level background: Clinically active disease was present in five or six of the sequenced Susac syndrome patients. Roughly 8 of these patients were in remission. At the time their blood was drawn, patients with Susac syndrome were either therapy-naive, on corticosteroids (with some of them also receiving intravenous immunoglobulin), or on intravenous immunoglobulin alone.

Losses at the gene ends were 6 bases for V and 1 base for J; bases not matched to a gene: 3. Per the germline V gene, CDR1 is MGHDK and CDR2 is SYGVNS. The CDR3 runs 14 residues. Patients with Susac syndrome showed fulfilment of recently defined diagnostic criteria for definite or probable disease. On this clonotype: Its antigen is as yet unknown.

Overall study findings and caveats: Clonal CD8+ expansion in Susac was highest in TEMRA cells and active patients.

Random hexamers served to reverse transcribe about 0.5 to 1 ug RNA. TCRdb reanalysed the immunoSEQ multiplex PCR reads using MiXCR and keeps one entry per CDR3 protein. This sample yields about 190,000 distinct CDR3 sequences, of which 85% to 95% are seen a single time; 0.15% to 0.2% belongs to the top ten. V is TRBV25-1 and J is TRBJ1-2, with TRBD1 matching over 9 bases. The origin of this receptor is a human donor with Susac syndrome. Source material: CD8+ T cells from PBMCs. CDR3 sequence (DNA): TGTGCCAGCAGAGGGGACAGGGATAACTATGGCTACACCTTC. Its translation: CASRGDRDNYGYTF.